This is a list of T cell receptor beta chains from one sample in a study of blood T cell repertoires in COVID-19. Produced via immunoSEQ multiplex PCR; TCRdb's table is partial and in-frame only. The sample carries 90,000 or so clones, 75% to 90% recorded once. Sequencing was performed on peripheral blood. These receptors were obtained from a man older than 75 with active or convalescent COVID-19. CDR3s include the opening cysteine and the closing phenylalanine or tryptophan. The D gene is left open where the match is weak. For some rows the clone size is stated as once, few or many, or as a class when expanded; others skip it.

V,D,J,size,DNA,CDR3
TRBV7-9,TRBD1,TRBJ1-2,.,TGTGCCAGCAGCTCAGACAGGGGATCCAACTATGGCTACACCTTC,CASSSDRGSNYGYTF
TRBV25-1,TRBD2,TRBJ2-1,.,TGTGCCAGTGGGGCGGGAGGGACTTACAATGAGCAGTTCTTC,CASGAGGTYNEQFF
TRBV27,.,TRBJ2-7,.,TGTGCCAGCAGTTTATACAGGGAAGCCGAGCAGTACTTC,CASSLYREAEQYF
TRBV27,.,TRBJ1-1,.,TGTGCCAGCAGTTATCGACAAGTGAACACTGAAGCTTTCTTT,CASSYRQVNTEAFF
TRBV19,TRBD2,TRBJ2-7,.,TGTGCCAGTAGTACCGGACTAGCGGGATTCTACGAGCAGTACTTC,CASSTGLAGFYEQYF
TRBV4-1,TRBD1,TRBJ1-2,few,TGCGCCAGCAGCCTTAGTCCGCCGGGGACAGGGGACAACTATGGCTACACCTTC,CASSLSPPGTGDNYGYTF
TRBV30,TRBD2,TRBJ2-3,once,TGTGCCTGGCGAGCGGGGCCTAGCACAGATACGCAGTATTTT,CAWRAGPSTDTQYF
TRBV27,.,TRBJ1-2,.,TGTGCCAGCAGTCCCGACAGGTGGGATGGCTACACCTTC,CASSPDRWDGYTF
TRBV28,.,TRBJ1-2,.,TGTGCCAGCAGGAGGGTGTCAGAGGGCTATGGCTACACCTTC,CASRRVSEGYGYTF
TRBV19,.,TRBJ1-2,.,TGTGCCAGTAGCAGGCCCCTCCTGGGTGGCTACACCTTC,CASSRPLLGGYTF
TRBV24-1,.,TRBJ1-2,.,TGTGCCACCAGTGATCCGACAGCTCGTCGGGGCTACACCTTC,CATSDPTARRGYTF
TRBV27,TRBD2,TRBJ2-1,few,TGTGCCAGCAGTCGGGACTACAACAATGAGCAGTTCTTC,CASSRDYNNEQFF
TRBV27,.,TRBJ2-7,once,TGTGCCAGCAGTTTATCGTACGGGGCCTACGAGCAGTACTTC,CASSLSYGAYEQYF
TRBV2,.,TRBJ1-1,.,TGTGCCGAATCTTCGCAGGGACATAACACTGAAGCTTTCTTT,CAESSQGHNTEAFF
TRBV9,TRBD2,TRBJ2-7,once,TGTGCCAGCAGCGTAGAGGCTAGCGGTTCCTACGAGCAGTACTTC,CASSVEASGSYEQYF
TRBV9,.,TRBJ2-2,.,TGTGCCAGCAGGGGCGGGGCGAACACCGGGGAGCTGTTTTTT,CASRGGANTGELFF
TRBV20-1,TRBD2,TRBJ2-1,.,TGCAGTGCTAGTTGCGGGAGGTGTAATGAGCAGTTCTTC,CSASCGRCNEQFF
TRBV2,.,TRBJ1-1,few,TGTGCCAGCAGTGAATTTGCGGGTTCGGGAGAAGCTTTCTTT,CASSEFAGSGEAFF
TRBV11-2,.,TRBJ1-3,.,TGTGCCAGCAGCTTAGATGTACTGGGAAACACCATATATTTT,CASSLDVLGNTIYF
TRBV3-1/TRBV3-2,TRBD1,TRBJ1-1,.,TGTGCCAGCAGCCGCTCCCGGGACAGGAACACTGAAGCTTTCTTT,CASSRSRDRNTEAFF
TRBV2,TRBD1,TRBJ1-4,.,TGTGCCAGCAGTGAAAGGGGGGGGACAGGGGTTGGAAAACTGTTTTTT,CASSERGGTGVGKLFF
TRBV11-1,.,TRBJ2-7,.,TGTGCCAGCAGTGGGCAGCGGGTGAACTCCTACGAGCAGTACTTC,CASSGQRVNSYEQYF
TRBV12-3/TRBV12-4,.,TRBJ1-2,.,TGTGCCAGCAGGCGGGACCGCGCCTATGGCTACACCTTC,CASRRDRAYGYTF
TRBV19,TRBD2,TRBJ2-1,.,TGTGCCAGTAGTATTCTAGCGGGGGGAAATGAGCAGTTCTTC,CASSILAGGNEQFF
TRBV28,.,TRBJ2-1,.,TGTGCCAGCAGTACTCGTAGAGGTCTGTTCTTC,CASSTRRGLFF
TRBV5-6,TRBD1,TRBJ1-1,few,TGTGCCAGCAGCCGGGACAGCAACATGAACACTGAAGCTTTCTTT,CASSRDSNMNTEAFF
TRBV4-2,TRBD2,TRBJ2-1,once,TGTGCCAGCAGCCCCCAAAAGGCGGGAGGGTACAATGAGCAGTTCTTC,CASSPQKAGGYNEQFF
TRBV7-9,TRBD1,TRBJ1-3,.,TGTGCCAGCAGCTCGTGGACAGGGAGCTCTGGAAACACCATATATTTT,CASSSWTGSSGNTIYF
TRBV19,.,TRBJ2-3,.,TGTGCCAGTAGAACAGGGACAGATACGCAGTATTTT,CASRTGTDTQYF
TRBV30,.,TRBJ2-7,.,TGTGCCTGGAGTTGGGGGGGGCAGTATAACGAGCAGTACTTC,CAWSWGGQYNEQYF
TRBV11-3,TRBD1,TRBJ2-7,.,TGTGCCAGCAGCCGGACAGGGGGCTACGAGCAGTACTTC,CASSRTGGYEQYF
TRBV21-1,.,TRBJ1-6,.,TGTGCCAGCACCAGCGGTGGCGAACCATCCGTCTCCTATAATTCACCCCTCCACTTT,CASTSGGEPSVSYNSPLHF
TRBV18,.,TRBJ1-1,.,TGTGCCAGCTCACCTAAGGGAGGCATGAACACTGAAGCTTTCTTT,CASSPKGGMNTEAFF
TRBV18,TRBD2,TRBJ2-1,.,TGTGCCAGCTCACAAAAACTAGCGGGGGTAGGCGGTGAGCAGTTCTTC,CASSQKLAGVGGEQFF
TRBV13,TRBD1,TRBJ1-5,.,TGTGCCAGCAGCTTAGAGACAGGGGTCCTGAAGTGCAATCAGCCCCAGCATTTT,CASSLETGVLKCNQPQHF
TRBV6-5,TRBD1,TRBJ2-7,.,TGTGCCAGCAGAGCCGGGACAGCATACGAGCAGTACTTC,CASRAGTAYEQYF
TRBV27,.,TRBJ1-5,.,TGTGCCAGCAGTTTGGGGGGGTACAATCAGCCCCAGCATTTT,CASSLGGYNQPQHF
TRBV28,TRBD1,TRBJ1-2,.,TGTGCCAGCAGTTTAATGACAGGACAGGTCTATGGCTACACCTTC,CASSLMTGQVYGYTF
TRBV7-2,TRBD1,TRBJ1-3,.,TGTGCCAGCAGCTTAGGCCGGGACAGGCTTTTCTCTGGAAACACCATATATTTT,CASSLGRDRLFSGNTIYF
TRBV7-2,TRBD2,TRBJ2-7,.,TGTGCCAGCAGCGAACCACTAGCGGGAGGGCCCCACGAGCAGTACTTC,CASSEPLAGGPHEQYF
TRBV4-2,.,TRBJ2-2,.,TGTGCCAGCAGCGCGGCTAGCGCGGACACCGGGGAGCTGTTTTTT,CASSAASADTGELFF
TRBV4-2,TRBD2,TRBJ2-7,.,TGTGCCAGCAGCCCAAAGAGAGAACTAGCGGGAACCGAGCAGTACTTC,CASSPKRELAGTEQYF
TRBV5-1,TRBD1,TRBJ1-4,.,TGCGCCAGCAGCCCCAGGACAGGGGAAGGGAATGAAAAACTGTTTTTT,CASSPRTGEGNEKLFF
TRBV3-1/TRBV3-2,TRBD1,TRBJ1-2,.,TGTGCCAGCAGCCAAGGAGCCGGGACAGGGGCCTATGGCTACACCTTC,CASSQGAGTGAYGYTF
TRBV24-1,.,TRBJ2-1,.,TGTGCCACCAGAGAGGGAACGTTTTCGGAGCAGTTCTTC,CATREGTFSEQFF
TRBV18,TRBD2,TRBJ2-3,.,TGTGCCAGCTCATCCTCAGCGGGAGGGTTCACAGATACGCAGTATTTT,CASSSSAGGFTDTQYF
TRBV3-1/TRBV3-2,.,TRBJ1-5,.,TGTGCCAGCAGCCAAGAGCGGAGGAGGGGTGACTTGGGTAATCAGCCCCAGCATTTT,CASSQERRRGDLGNQPQHF
TRBV7-2,TRBD1,TRBJ1-6,once,TGTGCCAGCAGCTTTGGACAGGGGATGGGCTCACCCCTCCACTTT,CASSFGQGMGSPLHF
TRBV30,.,TRBJ1-1,.,TGTGCCTGGAGTGTATCCGGGTTGGGCACTGAAGCTTTCTTT,CAWSVSGLGTEAFF
TRBV9,TRBD2,TRBJ2-7,.,TGTGCCAGCAGCACCCTAGCGGGAGGGGACGAGCAGTACTTC,CASSTLAGGDEQYF
TRBV24-1,TRBD2,TRBJ2-1,few,TGTGCCACCGAGGGGACTAGCGGCTCCTACAATGAGCAGTTCTTC,CATEGTSGSYNEQFF
TRBV6-1,.,TRBJ1-5,.,TGTGCCAGCAGTGAACTACCGCGGCAGCCCCAGCATTTT,CASSELPRQPQHF
TRBV25-1,TRBD2,TRBJ2-1,few,TGTGCCAGCAGTGAATTTGGGCGTTTAGCGGGGAAAGGCAATGAGCAGTTCTTC,CASSEFGRLAGKGNEQFF
TRBV5-1,TRBD2,TRBJ2-1,.,TGCGCCAGCAGCTTGCTTAGCGGGAGTGGTGATGAGCAGTTCTTC,CASSLLSGSGDEQFF
TRBV9,.,TRBJ2-3,.,TGTGCCAGCAGCGACAGTTTGGGCCCAACAGATACGCAGTATTTT,CASSDSLGPTDTQYF
TRBV5-6,TRBD1,TRBJ1-2,few,TGTGCCAGCAGCTCAGCAGGGGGCGTCTATGGCTACACCTTC,CASSSAGGVYGYTF
TRBV2,.,TRBJ2-1,.,TGTGCCAGCAGAAACTATGAGCAGTTCTTC,CASRNYEQFF
TRBV5-1,TRBD2,TRBJ2-1,medium-sized,TGCGCCAGCAGCAAGGGGGGACTAGCGTCTTACAATGAGCAGTTCTTC,CASSKGGLASYNEQFF
TRBV5-1,.,TRBJ2-6,.,TGCGCCAGCAGCTTGTTCTTAACAGGGAGTTCTGGGGCCAACGTCCTGACTTTC,CASSLFLTGSSGANVLTF